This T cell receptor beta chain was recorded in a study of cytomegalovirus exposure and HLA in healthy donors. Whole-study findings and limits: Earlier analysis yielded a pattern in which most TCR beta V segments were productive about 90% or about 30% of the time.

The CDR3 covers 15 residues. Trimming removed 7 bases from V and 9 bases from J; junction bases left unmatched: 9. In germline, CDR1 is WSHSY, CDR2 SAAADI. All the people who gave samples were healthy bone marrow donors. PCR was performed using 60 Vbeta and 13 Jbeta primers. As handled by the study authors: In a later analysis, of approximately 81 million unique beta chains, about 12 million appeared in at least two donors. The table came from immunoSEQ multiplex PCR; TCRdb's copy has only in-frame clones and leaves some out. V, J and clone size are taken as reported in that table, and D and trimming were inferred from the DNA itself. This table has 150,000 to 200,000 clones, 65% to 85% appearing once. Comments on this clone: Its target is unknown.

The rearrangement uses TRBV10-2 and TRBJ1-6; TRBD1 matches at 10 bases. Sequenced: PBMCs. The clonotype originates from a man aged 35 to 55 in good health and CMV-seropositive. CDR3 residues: CASTMTGGAGSPLHF. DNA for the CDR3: TGCGCCAGCACTATGACAGGGGGCGCGGGTTCACCCCTCCACTTT.